This T cell receptor beta chain was identified in a study of Tregs in tolerant kidney transplant recipients. TCRdb's copy holds only in-frame clones and misses some; the assay was immunoSEQ multiplex PCR. This sample has 80,000 to 90,000 clones, with around 94% found just once. The CDR3 loop spans 15 amino acids. In germline, CDR1 is MGHRA, CDR2 YSYEKL. With 1 base clipped from V and 4 bases from J, the junction kept 2 bases outside the gene matches. The gene calls are TRBV4-1 and TRBJ2-1; 9 bases align to TRBD2. Sequencing input: CD8+ T cells from blood. The clonotype comes from a human donor in good health. The CDR3 loop is CASSQATSGYNEQFF. The DNA for the CDR3 is TGCGCCAGCAGCCAAGCGACTAGCGGATACAATGAGCAGTTCTTC.